This T cell receptor (beta chain) stems from a study of T cell responses to AZD1222 COVID-19 vaccine (dated by TCRdb to the early 2020s). Some background on the complete study: A total of more than 230 trial participants underwent TCR sequencing, of whom more than 200 had received two doses of AZD1222 and approximately 25 had received two doses of the MenACWY control vaccine. Enrollment into the trials was organized by age into subgroups of 18-55, 56-69 and 70-plus years, and those subgroups contained approximately 150, 30 and 60 TCR-sequenced participants, respectively. The study at large found these results: Participants were mostly white British and included more females than males, and it was suggested by the authors that clonal diversity may have been underestimated. Conclusions about previously exposed vaccinees were limited because only six AZD1222 recipients were SARS-CoV-2 seropositive at baseline. A significant rise in spike-specific TCR breadth and depth was observed after two AZD1222 doses relative to day 0 and relative to MenACWY recipients. Because no day 14 peak-response samples were available, the repertoires could be characterized only after the peak T cell response. The vaccine-associated CD4 TCRs covered the entire spike protein, and the dominant responses fell in regions 160-218 and 743-854. In the small 56-69-year group, the increase in depth fell short of significance, most likely because of low power. Epitopes outside the regions mutated in the B.1.351 and B.1.1.7 variants were reportedly recognized by nearly half of the unique spike-specific TCRs.

CDR3 length: 16 amino acids, cysteine to phenylalanine. Just CDR3 DNA is preserved here, 48 bases in frame from base 1. The germline V gene (reference sequence) yields LGHDT for CDR1 and YNNKEL for CDR2. V and J lose 1 base and 4 bases, and a span of 13 bases separates them. A note on this clone: No antigen is known for it. Per-nucleotide qualities are absent, and no much larger clonotype sits a single base away.

The CDR3 regions of human TCRbeta chains were analyzed by immunosequencing. The source study handled its data this way. Repertoire TCRs were matched against a reference library of SARS-CoV-2-specific TCRs generated with the MIRA antigen-specificity platform. Breadth was defined as the fraction of unique TCRs that were SARS-CoV-2-associated. Depth was defined as the fraction of total T cells that were SARS-CoV-2-associated. Using the MIRA data, each spike-specific TCR was mapped to the spike region that the TCR reacts to and placed in a CD4 or CD8 class. Log10-transformed breadth and depth values were compared by one-way ANOVA with Sidak's multiple comparisons tests. The table comes from immuneACCESS by way of TCRdb, which keeps in-frame sequences with V and J called. Part of the clones is missing from these tables; in studies checked, under half for an unresolved V gene and the rest for unknown reasons. The V and J calls and the clone size are those of that table, but D and trimming were determined from the DNA. The sample has 25,000 to 30,000 clones on record, around 93% of them singletons. The ten most abundant clones make up 6.5% to 9.5% of the sample.

What this sample's time point label stands for: about 28 days (+/-7) after the second vaccine dose. AZD1222 recipients with second doses at about 4 weeks or about 12 weeks were pooled, because spike-specific TCR depth and breadth did not differ between schedules. The vaccinee samples were drawn from two UK trials, COV001 and COV002, one of which was a single-blind randomized controlled phase 2/3 trial testing AZD1222 (ChAdOx1 nCoV-19) in healthy adults. Trial participant PBMC samples were collected at day 0 and day 28 after the second dose for TCRbeta chain sequencing. The sequenced sample was peripheral blood, obtained 28 days after the second AZD1222 dose. This receptor was obtained from an adult who received the AZD1222 COVID-19 vaccine. The sequence is built from TRBV3-1 (or the pseudogene TRBV3-2) and TRBJ2-2, and TRBD2 may be the D gene, going by 7 matching bases. In nucleotides, the sequence is TGTGCCAGCAGCCAAGCCGCGGGGGCGCTCACCGGGGAGCTGTTTTTT. Translation gives CASSQAAGALTGELFF.